These 8 T cell receptor beta chains came from one sample sequenced in a study of blood T cell repertoires in COVID-19. TCRdb keeps only in-frame clones here, not all; method: immunoSEQ multiplex PCR. The sample holds more than 95,000 clones; 81% are singletons and the top ten take roughly 9.4%. Sequenced input: peripheral blood. Receptor source: an older woman with acute or convalescent COVID-19.

The chain combines TRBV2 with TRBJ2-1; TRBD2 aligns across 7 bases. Trimming removed 3 bases from V and 0 bases from J; junction bases left unmatched: 11. CDR3 length: 18 amino acids. Germline CDR1 is SNHLY and CDR2 is FYNNEI. In DNA form, the CDR3 reads TGTGCCAGCAGTGACCAAGAACTAGCGTGGAGCTCCTACAATGAGCAGTTCTTC. It codes for CASSDQELAWSSYNEQFF. Filled out from reference TRBV2 and TRBJ2-1, the complete variable domain reads EPEVTQTPSHQVTQMGQEVILRCVPISNHLYFYWYRQILGQKVEFLVSFYNNEISEKSEIFDDQFSVERPDGSNFTLKIRSTKLEDSAMYFCASSDQELAWSSYNEQFFGPGTRLTVL.

This clone came up once. The genes are TRBV5-1 and TRBJ2-3; D unresolved. The length of the CDR3 is 16 residues. CDR1 is SGHRS, CDR2 YFSETQ, per germline. With 4 bases removed from V and 0 bases from J, the gap between germline ends came to 15 bases. The CDR3 sequence is CASSVAWQSSTDTQYF. CDR3 in DNA: TGCGCCAGCAGCGTCGCATGGCAGTCTAGCACAGATACGCAGTATTTT.

V is TRBV27 and J is TRBJ1-6; no clear D. The germline CDR1 and CDR2 sequences are MNHEY and SMNVEV (reference sequence). Trimming removed 1 base from V and 0 bases from J, with 19 bases in between. There are 20 residues in the CDR3. CDR3 amino acids: CASSLWSLTTGSSYNSPLHF. DNA for the CDR3: TGTGCCAGCAGTTTATGGTCACTAACGACGGGGAGCTCCTATAATTCACCCCTCCACTTT.

This rearrangement joins TRBV30 to TRBJ2-7; tentatively, D is TRBD2 (5 bases). The CDR3 loop spans 12 amino acids. The germline V and J ends were trimmed by 4 bases and 4 bases, with 11 bases remaining between them. Per the germline V gene, CDR1 is GTSNPN and CDR2 is SVGIG (reference sequence). The CDR3 spells CAWTRGSYEQYF. Written as DNA, the CDR3 is TGTGCCTGGACGAGAGGGTCGTACGAGCAGTACTTC.

The rearrangement uses TRBV4-3 and TRBJ1-1; 11 bases fit TRBD1. The CDR3 totals 15 residues. Germline assignment: CDR1 LGHNA and CDR2 YSLEER. Trimming removed 1 base from V and 4 bases from J; junction bases left unmatched: 2. The CDR3 here is CASSQGTGGGTEAFF. In DNA form, the CDR3 reads TGCGCCAGCAGCCAAGGGACAGGGGGCGGCACTGAAGCTTTCTTT.

The chain recombines TRBV30 with TRBJ1-1; the match to TRBD1 covers 9 bases. CDR3 size: 12 residues. With V trimmed by 4 bases and J by 10 bases, 7 bases remained unmatched. The germline gives CDR1 GTSNPN, CDR2 SVGIG (reference sequence). In DNA form, the CDR3 reads TGTGCCTGGACCGACAGGGGGGAAGTAGCTTTCTTT. Its translation: CAWTDRGEVAFF.

The rearrangement links TRBV24-1 to TRBJ2-2, with TRBD1 matching 12 bases. CDR1 and CDR2 from the germline V gene are KGHDR and SFDVKD. V gave up 0 bases and J gave up 1 base; unmatched junction bases: 8. The CDR3 contains 20 residues. The DNA of the CDR3 is TGTGCCACCAGTGATTTGCACTGGGACAGGGGGCGCGGGAACACCGGGGAGCTGTTTTTT. Its translation: CATSDLHWDRGRGNTGELFF.

The chain couples TRBV11-2 to TRBJ2-3, with 12 bases fitting TRBD1. Germline values: CDR1 SGHAT, CDR2 FQNNGV. The CDR3 sequence is 17 residues long. J was trimmed by 2 bases and V by 1 base; bases with no gene match: 4. CDR3 bases: TGTGCCAGCAGCTTAGGCCTGGGACAGGGGGCCACAGATACGCAGTATTTT. Translating it yields CASSLGLGQGATDTQYF. Drawing the rest from reference TRBV11-2 and TRBJ2-3, the complete variable domain is EAGVAQSPRYKIIEKRQSVAFWCNPISGHATLYWYQQILGQGPKLLIQFQNNGVVDDSQLPKDRFSAERLKGVDSTLKIQPAKLEDSAVYLCASSLGLGQGATDTQYFGPGTRLTVL.